The entry below gives a single TCR beta chain sequence along with its context. This table comes from immunoSEQ multiplex PCR, and its TCRdb copy is limited to in-frame clones, with some not included. There are 150,000 to 200,000 clones in the sample; roughly 91% occur only once, and about 1.6% lies in the top ten. This entry comes from a study of control samples from healthy donors and cancer patients. CDR3 size: 15 residues. V lost 0 bases and J lost 4, with 12 bases in between. The germline V gene has CDR1 MNHEY and CDR2 SVGAGI. Sequences were obtained from blood. The source is a woman aged 25 to 45 in good health. V usage is TRBV6-5 and J usage is TRBJ1-2; TRBD1 might be the D (6 bases). This chain's CDR3 is CASSYSGTRPYGYTF. The DNA of the CDR3 is TGTGCCAGCAGTTACTCCGGGACAAGGCCCTATGGCTACACCTTC.